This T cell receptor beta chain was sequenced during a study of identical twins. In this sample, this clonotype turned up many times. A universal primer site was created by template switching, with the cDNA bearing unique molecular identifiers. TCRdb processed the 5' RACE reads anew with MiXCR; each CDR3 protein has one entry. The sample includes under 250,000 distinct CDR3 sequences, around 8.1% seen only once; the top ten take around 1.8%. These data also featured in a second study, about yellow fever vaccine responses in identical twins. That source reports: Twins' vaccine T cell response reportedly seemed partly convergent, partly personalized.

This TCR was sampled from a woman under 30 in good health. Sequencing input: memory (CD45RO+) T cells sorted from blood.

The CDR3 spells CASSLVTGAGGTDTQYF. CDR3 in DNA: TGTGCCAGCAGCTTGGTTACGGGGGCAGGGGGCACAGATACGCAGTATTTT. The chain uses TRBV5-6 and TRBJ2-3; D may be TRBD1 or TRBD2 (6 bases each). V gave up 0 bases and J gave up 1 base, with 15 bases separating them. The CDR3 runs to 17 residues. The germline CDR1 and CDR2 sequences are SGHDT and YYEEEE.